The clone carrying this TCR beta chain was recorded once. The RNA, about 0.45 to 1 ug, was put through reverse transcription using random hexamers. Amplification of TCR beta CDR3 was carried out by immunoSEQ multiplex PCR, which covered 54 Vbeta and 13 Jbeta segments. TCRdb re-called the immunoSEQ multiplex PCR reads through MiXCR, storing one row per CDR3 protein. The sample holds roughly 190,000 distinct CDR3 sequences; 93% are singletons and the top ten take 0.1%. The data were obtained in a study of CD8 T cells in Susac syndrome. V dropped 3 bases and J dropped 7 bases, with 19 bases sitting between them. Germline assignment: CDR1 SGHRS and CDR2 YFSETQ. There are 15 residues in the CDR3.

Material: CD4+ T cells from PBMCs. This chain links TRBV5-1 with TRBJ1-2, with D unclear. This clonotype was obtained from a human donor in good health. CDR3 amino acids: CASSSGPHRTGGYTF. The CDR3, as DNA: TGCGCCAGCAGCTCCGGGCCTCATAGAACTGGTGGCTACACCTTC.